What follows describes a single T cell receptor beta chain. Its specificity is unknown. CDR1 is MGHDK, CDR2 SYGVNS, per germline. Trimming cost V 9 bases and J 4 bases, with 15 bases left between them. The CDR3 has 13 residues. This sample was taken from a study of shared clonotypes between healthy human individuals. General study results and limits: In this cohort, only blood was sampled, and tissue repertoires likely differ.

Each subset's genomic DNA was shared equally among a number of immunoSEQ plates. Method: immunoSEQ multiplex PCR; TCRdb's copy keeps in-frame clones and lacks some. The sample lists over 2 million clones, 85% to 95% seen once, with 0.13% in the top ten. The sequenced sample was naive CD4+ T cells sorted from blood. As for subset: CD45RA+ positively selected. V usage is TRBV25-1 and J usage is TRBJ1-1; D possibly corresponds to TRBD1 (5 bases). The sequence derives from a man between 18 and 29 years old in good health. CDR3 nucleotides: TGTGCCAGTAGGAAAGGGACTGGCACTGAAGCTTTCTTT. It specifies CASRKGTGTEAFF.